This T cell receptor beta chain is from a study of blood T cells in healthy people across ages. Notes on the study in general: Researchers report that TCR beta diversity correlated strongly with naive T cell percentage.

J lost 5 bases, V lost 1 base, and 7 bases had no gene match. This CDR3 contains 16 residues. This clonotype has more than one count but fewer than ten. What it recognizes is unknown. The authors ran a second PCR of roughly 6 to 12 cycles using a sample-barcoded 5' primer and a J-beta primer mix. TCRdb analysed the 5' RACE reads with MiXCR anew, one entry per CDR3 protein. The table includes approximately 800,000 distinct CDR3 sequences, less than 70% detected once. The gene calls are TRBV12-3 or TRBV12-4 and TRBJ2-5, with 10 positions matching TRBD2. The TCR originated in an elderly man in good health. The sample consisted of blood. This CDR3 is CASSLGLAGAVETQYF. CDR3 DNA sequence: TGTGCCAGCAGTTTAGGGCTAGCGGGAGCAGTCGAGACCCAGTACTTC.